This TCR beta chain was captured in a study of blood T cell repertoires in COVID-19 (dated by TCRdb to 2018 to 2021). Study-wide context: The collaborator samples originated in the United States, Italy and Spain and spanned the acute and convalescent phases of COVID-19. The material from the prospective study consisted of cDNA or gDNA derived from T cells, B-cell-depleted T cells, or PBMCs. Subjects who had been exposed to COVID-19, were actively infected with it, or had recovered from it provided the deeply sampled blood TCRbeta repertoires that made up the dataset. The repertoires were released in a freely available public database meant as a resource for research on the immune response to SARS-CoV-2. The samples were drawn from the first 160 participants of the ongoing ImmuneRACE study and from under 1,500 subjects provided by 6 global collaborators. The sample metadata nearly always contained a de-identified subject ID, COVID-19 status, age in years and sex. Where HLA class I and class II types were available, the types were taken from metadata supplied by the sample provider, not from assay-based typing.

With regard to this clone: What antigen it recognizes has not been identified. No per-base quality is available; no much larger clone lies one base away.

TCRbeta CDR3 regions were amplified from genomic DNA by means of the immunoSEQ Assay, a bias-controlled multiplex PCR. The published analysis was carried out like this. Within the assay, amplification of reference gene primers was used to estimate how many nucleated cells each sample contained. To quantify the absolute abundance of each unique TCRbeta CDR3 rearrangement, sequence reads were collapsed and filtered. For each sample, productive Simpson clonality was calculated by taking the square root of Simpson's diversity index across productive rearrangements. Imported from immuneACCESS, the table was reduced by TCRdb to in-frame sequences with V and J called. These copies leave out some clones; in studies compared against another copy, an unresolved V gene accounts for under half, and the cause of the remainder is not known. V, J and clone size are those of that table, while D and trimming were read from the DNA. In this sample the table shows approximately 110,000 clones, more than 75% of which occur a single time. Approximately 5% of the sample rests with the top ten.

Each collaborating institution followed its own protocols to collect whole blood in K2EDTA tubes. For TCRbeta analysis, collaborator samples were shipped as frozen whole blood, as isolated PBMCs, or as DNA extracted from either sample type. The study at large found these results: The quantity of clinical and demographic metadata differed by source and by participant and was supplied without curation.

The TCR was taken from a human donor in a cohort sampled during active COVID-19. Sequenced: peripheral blood.

CDR3 reads: CASSRFLRTSGSGDTGELFF. The DNA is as follows: TGTGCCAGTAGTAGGTTCCTCCGGACTAGCGGGAGTGGGGACACCGGGGAGCTGTTTTTT. Recombination connected TRBV19 to TRBJ2-2; 13 middle bases align to TRBD2. From the cysteine through the phenylalanine, the CDR3 covers 20 amino acids. Only the CDR3 region is kept as DNA, spanning 60 bases read in frame from base 1. Trimming leaves V shorter by 4 bases and J shorter by 3 bases, with the junction holding 14 bases beyond the gene matches. The germline V gene (reference sequence) gives CDR1 as LNHDA and CDR2 as SQIVND.